This T cell receptor beta chain was profiled in a study of blood T cell repertoires in COVID-19 (TCRdb year 2020). For the wider study: Samples from collaborators originated in the United States, Italy and Spain and spanned both the acute and convalescent phases of COVID-19. The prospective study material was composed of cDNA or gDNA derived from T cells, B-cell-depleted T cells, or PBMCs. The dataset comprised deeply sampled blood TCRbeta repertoires from subjects exposed to, actively infected with, or recovered from COVID-19. The repertoires were released in a freely available public database intended as a resource for research on the immune response to SARS-CoV-2. The samples were drawn from two sources: the first 160 participants of the ongoing ImmuneRACE study, and 1,000 to 1,500 subjects contributed by 6 global collaborators. Sample metadata almost always included a de-identified subject ID, COVID-19 status, age in years and sex. Where HLA class I and class II types were available, the types were taken from metadata supplied by the sample provider, not from assay-based typing. Here is what the overall study found, with its caveats: The amount of clinical and demographic metadata varied by source and participant and was provided uncurated.

TCRbeta CDR3 regions were amplified from genomic DNA by means of the immunoSEQ Assay, a bias-controlled multiplex PCR. For the original study's pipeline: Within the assay, amplification of reference gene primers was used to estimate how many nucleated cells each sample contained. To quantify the absolute abundance of each unique TCRbeta CDR3 rearrangement, sequence reads were collapsed and filtered. For each sample, productive Simpson clonality was calculated by taking the square root of Simpson's diversity index across productive rearrangements. The clones in this table, taken by TCRdb from immuneACCESS, are in-frame only. Not every clone is retained; where verified, under half of the shortfall comes from an unresolved V gene, and the cause of the rest is unknown. V and J calls and clone size follow that table, whereas D and trimming were derived from the DNA. In all, the sample holds 200,000 to 250,000 clones, and around 81% of those were seen once. The ten largest clones capture nearly 7.5% of the sample.

About this clone itself: This clone's antigen is unknown. No base-level quality is on record; no much larger clone is a single base apart.

The CDR3 contains 13 residues, cysteine and phenylalanine counted. CDR3 DNA only is kept here, 39 bases in frame from base 1. Trimming removed 5 bases from V and 1 base from J; the gene matches leave 1 base unexplained. CDR1 and CDR2 are drawn from the germline V gene (reference sequence): LNHDA, SQIVND. In the prospective study, participants were about 18 to 100 years old, resided in fewer than 25 geographic areas of the United States, and were enrolled through a virtual design. To assign participants to cohorts, the prospective study relied on clinical history that participants themselves reported in a screening survey and a study questionnaire. In the prospective study, mobile phlebotomists collected whole blood, serum and a nasopharyngeal or oropharyngeal swab from each participant. Participants in the prospective study had the option to provide additional blood draws and questionnaires over a 2-month period. Before DNA extraction, prospective study blood samples were shipped either frozen or at room temperature.

Sequenced input: PBMCs or T cells enriched from blood (not recorded which). Recombination linked TRBV19 to TRBJ1-1; 7 bases in the junction line up with TRBD1. The sequence was obtained from a woman between 40 and 50 years old with acute COVID-19. The CDR3 sequence is CASSEGANTEAFF. The DNA sequence is given as TGTGCCAGTAGTGAGGGGGCGAACACTGAAGCTTTCTTT.